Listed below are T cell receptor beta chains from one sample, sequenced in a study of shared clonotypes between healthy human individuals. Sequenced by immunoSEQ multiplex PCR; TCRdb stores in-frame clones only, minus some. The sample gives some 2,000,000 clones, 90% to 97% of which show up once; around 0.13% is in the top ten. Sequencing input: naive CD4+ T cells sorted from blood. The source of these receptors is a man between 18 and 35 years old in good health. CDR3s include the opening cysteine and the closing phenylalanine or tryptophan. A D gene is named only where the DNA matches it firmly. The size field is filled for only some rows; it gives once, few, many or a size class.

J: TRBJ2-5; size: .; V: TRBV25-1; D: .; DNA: TGTGCCAGCAGTGAAGGGGGGCGACGTTTTCCAGAGACCCAGTACTTC; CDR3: CASSEGGRRFPETQYF
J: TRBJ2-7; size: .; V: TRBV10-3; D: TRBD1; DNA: TGTGCCATCAGTGAACGGGGACAGAAGATCTACGAGCAGTACTTC; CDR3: CAISERGQKIYEQYF
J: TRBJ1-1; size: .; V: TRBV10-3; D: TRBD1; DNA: TGTGCCATCAGCGGGACAGGGCTGAGTAACACTGAAGCTTTCTTT; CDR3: CAISGTGLSNTEAFF
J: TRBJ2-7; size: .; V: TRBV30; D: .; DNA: TGTGCCTGGAGTGTACTGCGGGGTGGCTACGAGCAGTACTTC; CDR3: CAWSVLRGGYEQYF
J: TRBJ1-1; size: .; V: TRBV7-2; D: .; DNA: TGTGCCAGCAGCTTAACATCGTGGGGGGCGGTGAACACTGAAGCTTTCTTT; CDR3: CASSLTSWGAVNTEAFF
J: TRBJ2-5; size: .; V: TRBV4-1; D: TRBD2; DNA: TGCGCCAGCAGCCAAGATAGAGTAGCGGGGTTTCAAGAGACCCAGTACTTC; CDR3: CASSQDRVAGFQETQYF
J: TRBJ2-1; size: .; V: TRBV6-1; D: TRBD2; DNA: TGTGCCAGCAGTGAAAAGCCCGGGGGGGCCCTTGGGGAGCAGTTCTTC; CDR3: CASSEKPGGALGEQFF
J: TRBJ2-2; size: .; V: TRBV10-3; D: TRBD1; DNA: TGTGCCATCAGTTCTCCTCGGACAGGCTCCACCGGGGAGCTGTTTTTT; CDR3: CAISSPRTGSTGELFF
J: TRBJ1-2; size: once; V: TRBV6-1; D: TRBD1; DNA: TGTGCCAGCAGTGAAGCCCCCGGCAGGGGGCCCACTAACTATGGCTACACCTTC; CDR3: CASSEAPGRGPTNYGYTF
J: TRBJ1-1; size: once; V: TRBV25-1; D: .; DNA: TGTGCCAGCAGTGAATCCCCGCAGGCTACTGAAGCTTTCTTT; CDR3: CASSESPQATEAFF
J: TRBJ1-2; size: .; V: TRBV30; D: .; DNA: TGTGCCTGGAGTGTACGGGGGGCGCGATCCTATGGCTACACCTTC; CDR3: CAWSVRGARSYGYTF
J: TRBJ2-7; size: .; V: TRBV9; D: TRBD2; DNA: TGTGCCAGCAGCGTAGGACTAGCGGGAGGTGACGAGCAGTACTTC; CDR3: CASSVGLAGGDEQYF
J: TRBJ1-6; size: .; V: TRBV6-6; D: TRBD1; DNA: TGTGCCAGCAGTTACTCCCTCGACAGGGGGCTTTCACCCCTCCACTTT; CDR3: CASSYSLDRGLSPLHF
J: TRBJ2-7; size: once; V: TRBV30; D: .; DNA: TGTGCCTGGAGTAAACGGGGAATCTCCTACGAGCAGTACTTC; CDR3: CAWSKRGISYEQYF
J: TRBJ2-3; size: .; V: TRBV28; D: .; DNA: TGTGCCACGTACCGGGACAGCACAGATACGCAGTATTTT; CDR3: CATYRDSTDTQYF
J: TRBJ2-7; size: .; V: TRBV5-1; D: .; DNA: TGCGCCAGCAGCTTTTCTCGCAGGTCCTACGAGCAGTACTTC; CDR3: CASSFSRRSYEQYF
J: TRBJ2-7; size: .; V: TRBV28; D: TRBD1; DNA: TGTGCCAGCAGTTTATCGGCAGGGGGCTACGAGCAGTACTTC; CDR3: CASSLSAGGYEQYF
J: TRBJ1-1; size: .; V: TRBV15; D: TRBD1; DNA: TGTGCCACCAGCAGAGACGGGACAGCGGGTTCGAACACTGAAGCTTTCTTT; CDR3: CATSRDGTAGSNTEAFF
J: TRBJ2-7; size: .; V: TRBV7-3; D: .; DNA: TGTGCCAGCAGCTTAACGTATGGAGGGTACGAGCAGTACTTC; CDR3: CASSLTYGGYEQYF
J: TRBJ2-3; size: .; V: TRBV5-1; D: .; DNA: TGCGCCAGCAGTCGGATGAGTTCCACAGATACGCAGTATTTT; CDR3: CASSRMSSTDTQYF
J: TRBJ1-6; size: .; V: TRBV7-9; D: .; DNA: TGTGCCAGCAGCTTAGCGATAGGCAGGAGCTCCTATAATTCACCCCTCCACTTT; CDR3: CASSLAIGRSSYNSPLHF
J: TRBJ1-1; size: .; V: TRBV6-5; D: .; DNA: TGTGCCAGCAGGCTGGGATTATCCAATGAAGCTTTCTTT; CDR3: CASRLGLSNEAFF
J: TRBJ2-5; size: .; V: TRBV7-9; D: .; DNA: TGTGCCAGCAGCTTAGGTAGGGGAGAGACCCAGTACTTC; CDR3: CASSLGRGETQYF
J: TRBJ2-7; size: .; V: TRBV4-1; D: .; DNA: TGCGCCAGCAGCCAAGACGGGTACGAGCAGTACTTC; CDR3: CASSQDGYEQYF
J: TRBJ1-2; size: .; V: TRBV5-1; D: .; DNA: TGCGCCAGCAGCGGGGACGGGATTTTTGGCTACACCTTC; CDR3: CASSGDGIFGYTF
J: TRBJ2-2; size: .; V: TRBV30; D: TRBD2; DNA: TGTGCCTGGAGTGTCCAGTTAGGGAGGGGAACCGGGGAGCTGTTTTTT; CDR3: CAWSVQLGRGTGELFF
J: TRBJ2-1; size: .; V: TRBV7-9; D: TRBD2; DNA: TGTGCCAGCAGCTTAGCGACTAGCGGGGGTAGCAACAATGAGCAGTTCTTC; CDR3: CASSLATSGGSNNEQFF
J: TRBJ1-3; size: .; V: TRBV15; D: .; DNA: TGTGCCACCAGCAGAGATTACCAGATCTACTCTGGAAACACCATATATTTT; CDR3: CATSRDYQIYSGNTIYF
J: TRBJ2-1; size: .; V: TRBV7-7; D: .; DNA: TGTGCTAGCAGCCCAAGGCAGGGATGGAATGAGCAGTTCTTC; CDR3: CASSPRQGWNEQFF
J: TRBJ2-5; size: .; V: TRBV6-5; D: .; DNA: TGTGCCAGCAGTTACCCCGGGCAGACCCAGTACTTC; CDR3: CASSYPGQTQYF
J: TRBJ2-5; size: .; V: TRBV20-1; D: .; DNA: TGCAGCCTGCGGGAAGGAGAGACCCAGTACTTC; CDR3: CSLREGETQYF
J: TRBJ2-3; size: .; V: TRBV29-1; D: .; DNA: TGCAGCGTCGGGGTTAGCAGCAGGGGAGCAGATACGCAGTATTTT; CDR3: CSVGVSSRGADTQYF
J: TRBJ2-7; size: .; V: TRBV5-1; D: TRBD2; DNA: TGCGCCAGCAGCTGGGGGTGGAGCGGGACCTACGAGCAGTACTTC; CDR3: CASSWGWSGTYEQYF
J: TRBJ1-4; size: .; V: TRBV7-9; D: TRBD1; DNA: TGTGCCAGCAACCAGGGACAGGGGGCTTCTAATGAAAAACTGTTTTTT; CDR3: CASNQGQGASNEKLFF
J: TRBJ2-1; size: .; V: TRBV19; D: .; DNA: TGTGCCAGTAGTATAGAGAGATTGTCGACTAACTCCTACAATGAGCAGTTCTTC; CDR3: CASSIERLSTNSYNEQFF
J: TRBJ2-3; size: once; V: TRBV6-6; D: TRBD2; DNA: TGTGCCAGCACCCGGGGGGGCCAGGATACGCAGTATTTT; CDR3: CASTRGGQDTQYF
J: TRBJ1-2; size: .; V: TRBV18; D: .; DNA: TGTGCCAGCTCACCAGGGGGAAGAAATGGCTACACCTTC; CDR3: CASSPGGRNGYTF
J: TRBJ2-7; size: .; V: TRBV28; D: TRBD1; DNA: TGTGCCAGCACCCTTGGACAGGGGACATACGAGCAGTACTTC; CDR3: CASTLGQGTYEQYF
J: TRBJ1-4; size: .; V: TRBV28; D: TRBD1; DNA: TGTGCCAGCGAGGGACAGCAAAAACTGCTTTTT; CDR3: CASEGQQKLLF
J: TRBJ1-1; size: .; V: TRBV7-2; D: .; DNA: TGTGCCAGCAGCTCCCTGGGGGGGAACACTGAAGCTTTCTTT; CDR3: CASSSLGGNTEAFF
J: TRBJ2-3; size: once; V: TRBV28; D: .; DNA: TGTGCCAGCAGTCCCCTCCGCGATACGCAGTATTTT; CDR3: CASSPLRDTQYF
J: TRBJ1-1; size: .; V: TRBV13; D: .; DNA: TGTGCCAGCAGCCCCGGGAGAAAGCCTGGCACTGAAGCTTTCTTT; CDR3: CASSPGRKPGTEAFF
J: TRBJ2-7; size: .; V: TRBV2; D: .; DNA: TGTGCCAGCAGTGGATCTATTTCCTACGAGCAGTACTTC; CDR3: CASSGSISYEQYF
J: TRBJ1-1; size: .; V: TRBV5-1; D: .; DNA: TGCGCCAGCAGCGGATCAGGGTACCAAGCTTTCTTT; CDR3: CASSGSGYQAFF
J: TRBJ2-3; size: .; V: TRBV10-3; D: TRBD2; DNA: TGTGCCATCAGTGAACTAGCGGGAGGGTCCACAGATACGCAGTATTTT; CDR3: CAISELAGGSTDTQYF
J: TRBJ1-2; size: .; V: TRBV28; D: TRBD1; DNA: TGTGCCAGCAGTCCACAAAGGACAGGGGGCTTTGAGGGCTATGGCTACACCTTC; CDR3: CASSPQRTGGFEGYGYTF
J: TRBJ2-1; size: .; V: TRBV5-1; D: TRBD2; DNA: TGCGCCAGCAGCTCGAGCGGGGGAAGCTACAATGAGCAGTTCTTC; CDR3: CASSSSGGSYNEQFF
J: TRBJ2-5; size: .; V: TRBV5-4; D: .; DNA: TGTGCCAGCAGCAGCAGGGACGGCCAAGAGACCCAGTACTTC; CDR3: CASSSRDGQETQYF
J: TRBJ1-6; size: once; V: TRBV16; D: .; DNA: TGTGCCAGCAGCCAATCCCCCTCAGGGAAGTTTGGGGATTCACCCCTCCACTTT; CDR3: CASSQSPSGKFGDSPLHF
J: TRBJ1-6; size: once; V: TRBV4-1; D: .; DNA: TGCGCCAGCAGCCAAGTTGAAGGGTATAATTCACCCCTCCACTTT; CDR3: CASSQVEGYNSPLHF
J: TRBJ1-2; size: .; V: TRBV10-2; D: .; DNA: TGCGCCAGCAGTGAGGGCGGGAGGGTCTATGGCTACACCTTC; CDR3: CASSEGGRVYGYTF
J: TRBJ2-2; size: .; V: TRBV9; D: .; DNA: TGTGCCAGCAGCGGGGGGGCTGTAGGCACCGGGGAGCTGTTTTTT; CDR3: CASSGGAVGTGELFF
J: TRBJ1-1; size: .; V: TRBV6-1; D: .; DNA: TGTGCCAGCGAGGATCGGGGAGGGACTGAAGCTTTCTTT; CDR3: CASEDRGGTEAFF
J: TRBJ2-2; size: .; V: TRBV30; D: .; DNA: TGTGCCTGGACACCGAGCACCGGGGAGCTGTTTTTT; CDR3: CAWTPSTGELFF
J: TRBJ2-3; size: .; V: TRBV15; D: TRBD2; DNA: TGTGCCACCAGCTCTCGGGGAGGGGGCACAGATACGCAGTATTTT; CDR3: CATSSRGGGTDTQYF
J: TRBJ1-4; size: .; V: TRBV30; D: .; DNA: TGTGCTGATCCGACAGTTTATGAAAAACTGTTTTTT; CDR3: CADPTVYEKLFF
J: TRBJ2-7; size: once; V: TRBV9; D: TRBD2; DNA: TGTGCCAGCAGCGTAGGCGCTGGGACTAGCGGGAGAGTCTACGAGCAGTACTTC; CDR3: CASSVGAGTSGRVYEQYF
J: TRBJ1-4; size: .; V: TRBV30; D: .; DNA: TGTGCCTGGAGTACAGGTCGAGATGAAAAACTGTTTTTT; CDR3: CAWSTGRDEKLFF
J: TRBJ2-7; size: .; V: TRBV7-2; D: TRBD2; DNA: TGTGCCAGCAGCTGGGGGGGGACCGCCGGGTACGAGCAGTACTTC; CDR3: CASSWGGTAGYEQYF